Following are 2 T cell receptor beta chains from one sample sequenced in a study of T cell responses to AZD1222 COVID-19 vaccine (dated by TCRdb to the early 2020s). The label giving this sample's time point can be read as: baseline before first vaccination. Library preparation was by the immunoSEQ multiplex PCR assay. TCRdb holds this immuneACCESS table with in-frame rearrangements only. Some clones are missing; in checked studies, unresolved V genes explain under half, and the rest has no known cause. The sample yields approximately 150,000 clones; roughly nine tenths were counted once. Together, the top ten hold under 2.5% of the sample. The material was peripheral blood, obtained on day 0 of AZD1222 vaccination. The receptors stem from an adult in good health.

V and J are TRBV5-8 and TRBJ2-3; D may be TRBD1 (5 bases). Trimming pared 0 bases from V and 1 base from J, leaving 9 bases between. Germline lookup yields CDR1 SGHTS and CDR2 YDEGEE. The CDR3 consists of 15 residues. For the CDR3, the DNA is TGTGCCAGCAGCTTGGGTTTACAGGGCACAGATACGCAGTATTTT. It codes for CASSLGLQGTDTQYF.

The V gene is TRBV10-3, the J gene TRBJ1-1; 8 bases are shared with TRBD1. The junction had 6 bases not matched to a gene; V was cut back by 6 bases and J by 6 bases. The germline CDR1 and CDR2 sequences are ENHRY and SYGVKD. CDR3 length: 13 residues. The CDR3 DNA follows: TGTGCCATCAGGGACAGGGTGGGGGCTGAAGCTTTCTTT. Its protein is CAIRDRVGAEAFF.